This T cell receptor beta chain was recovered during a study of CD8 T cells in ankylosing spondylitis. Study-level findings and limits: A TCR beta motif made of eight highly homologous variants seemed typical of ankylosing spondylitis blood. Clones linked to disease were reported to show significant enrichment in matched ankylosing spondylitis synovial fluid. Disease-linked clones bore a CD8+ phenotype and were relatively rare in peripheral blood. Existing reports had already noted some motif variants in reactive arthritis synovial fluid and blood.

TCRdb recomputed calls from the 5' RACE reads with MiXCR, one row per CDR3 protein. The sample holds about 800,000 distinct CDR3 sequences, around 11% seen once. Ten or more counts support this clonotype. What it binds is unknown. Germline CDR1 and CDR2: SGHTS and YDEGEE. The V gene end was trimmed by 2 bases and the J gene end by 6 bases; junction bases not matched to a gene: 11. The CDR3 runs 16 residues. The specimen sequenced was blood, either unsorted or a sorted T cell fraction (not recorded which). The sequence was obtained from a male donor with ankylosing spondylitis. The rearrangement uses TRBV5-8 and TRBJ2-7; TRBD1 agrees at 10 bases. This chain's CDR3 is CASSFYTGTGEVEQYF. CDR3 DNA sequence: TGTGCCAGCAGCTTTTACACCGGGACAGGGGAGGTCGAGCAGTACTTC. The whole variable domain, remainder taken from reference TRBV5-8 and TRBJ2-7, is EAGVTQSPTHLIKTRGQQATLRCSPISGHTSVYWYQQALGLGLQFLLWYDEGEERNRGNFPPRFSGRQFPNYSSELNVNALELEDSALYLCASSFYTGTGEVEQYFGPGTRLTVT.